Following are 5 T cell receptor beta chains from one sample sequenced in a study of response to subunit inactivated influenza vaccine. TCRdb passed the RT-PCR reads through MiXCR, listing each CDR3 protein once. The sample includes 500,000 to 550,000 distinct CDR3 sequences, less than 7.5% of them seen just once. The sample here was PBMCs from blood, taken around 2 years after vaccination. These receptors all come from a man aged 50-75 years who received an inactivated influenza vaccine.

The chain recombines TRBV7-2 with TRBJ1-2; 7 bases are a match to TRBD1. Trimming took 5 bases from V and 4 from J; bases not matched to a gene: 10. Germline lookup yields CDR1 SGHTA and CDR2 FQGNSA. The CDR3 is 15 amino acids. CDR3 DNA: TGTGCCAGCAGCCCGACCGGGACAGACCCCTATGGCTACACCTTC. Protein: CASSPTGTDPYGYTF.

This clonotype was detected ten times or more. The chain links TRBV3-1 to TRBJ2-5; a possible D gene is TRBD2 (6 bases). This CDR3 has 15 residues. V shed 0 bases and J shed 4 bases, with 12 bases lying between them. Germline lookup yields CDR1 LGHDT and CDR2 YNNKEL (reference sequence). The CDR3 nucleotides read TGTGCCAGCAGCCAAGATCACGGGGGTCGAGAGACCCAGTACTTC. Translation gives CASSQDHGGRETQYF.

The chain recombines TRBV4-2 with TRBJ2-6; D gene ambiguous. Trimming took 0 bases from V and 0 from J, leaving 9 bases between them. CDR3 size: 17 residues. Germline lookup yields CDR1 LGHNA and CDR2 YNFKEQ. CDR3 protein: CASSQDGRRSGANVLTF. As DNA, the CDR3 is TGTGCCAGCAGCCAAGATGGCAGGCGCTCTGGGGCCAACGTCCTGACTTTC.

This clonotype was recorded many times. V and J are TRBV5-1 and TRBJ2-1, with no clear D. Germline V gene lookup returns CDR1 SGHRS and CDR2 YFSETQ. V shed 5 bases and J shed 4 bases, with 13 bases lying between them. CDR3 length: 14 amino acids. The CDR3 reads CASRPQTSYNEQFF. The CDR3 region has the DNA TGCGCCAGCAGACCTCAGACCAGTTACAATGAGCAGTTCTTC.

This clonotype has a count of ten or more. V usage is TRBV29-1 and J usage is TRBJ2-1; a possible D gene is TRBD1 (6 bases). Germline CDR1 SQVTM, CDR2 ANQGSEA. V was clipped by 5 bases and J by 6 bases, with 23 bases between them. This CDR3 is 16 amino acids long. The CDR3 bases are TGCAGCGTTCAAACCCCCCTTCAGGGGCGCGGCAATGAGCAGTTCTTC. This translates into CSVQTPLQGRGNEQFF.